One and the same sample provided the 10 T cell receptor beta chains below, sequenced in a study of identical twins' blood T cells. TCRdb itself ran the 5' RACE reads through MiXCR, one entry per CDR3 protein. Here the sample spans 300,000 to 400,000 distinct CDR3 sequences, about 28% being singletons. Material for sequencing was PBMCs. The receptors here all came from a woman between 18 and 49 years old in good health.

V usage is TRBV20-1 and J usage is TRBJ2-3; TRBD2 is a possible D gene (6 bases). Germline V CDR1 and CDR2: DFQATT, SNEGSKA (reference sequence). The CDR3 length is 12 residues. V lost 7 bases and J lost 6, with 14 bases in between. The CDR3 loop reads CSVGRTWDTQYF. DNA of the CDR3: TGCAGTGTTGGGAGGACCTGGGATACGCAGTATTTT.

This clonotype came up a few times. This CDR3 reads CASGQRGPDTIYF. CDR3 in DNA: TGTGCCAGCGGCCAAAGGGGGCCGGACACCATATATTTT. The J gene is TRBJ1-3, the V gene TRBV7-8; 7 bases line up with TRBD1. There are 13 residues in the CDR3. V lost 8 bases and J lost 8; bases outside the gene matches: 9. In germline, CDR1 is SGHVS, CDR2 FQNEAQ.

The chain combines TRBV7-9 with TRBJ2-1, with D possibly being TRBD1 or TRBD2 (5 bases each). Trimming removed 6 bases at V and 0 bases at J, with 15 bases between. Germline V gives CDR1 SEHNR, CDR2 FQNEAQ (reference sequence). This CDR3 is 16 amino acids long. In DNA, the CDR3 is TGTGCCAGCAGTCGCATTACCGGGGCCTCCTACAATGAGCAGTTCTTC. As protein: CASSRITGASYNEQFF.

In its sample, this clonotype was seen a few times. The V call is TRBV5-1, the J call TRBJ2-3; D ambiguous. The length of the CDR3 is 14 residues. Per germline, CDR1 SGHRS and CDR2 YFSETQ. Trimming took 5 bases from V and 5 from J, leaving 15 bases between them. CDR3 amino acids: CASRTSSDRDTQYF. The CDR3 nucleotides are TGCGCCAGCAGAACGAGTTCGGACCGAGATACGCAGTATTTT. Full variable domain (outside the CDR3, taken from reference TRBV5-1 and TRBJ2-3): KAGVTQTPRYLIKTRGQQVTLSCSPISGHRSVSWYQQTPGQGLQFLFEYFSETQRNKGNFPGRFSGRQFSNSRSEMNVSTLELGDSALYLCASRTSSDRDTQYFGPGTRLTVL.

At least ten counts were recorded for this clonotype. The chain carries TRBV2 and TRBJ1-1, with D hard to call. This CDR3 contains 13 residues. Germline-derived CDR1 and CDR2 are SNHLY and FYNNEI. V was shortened by 7 bases and J by 0 bases, with 9 bases between the two germline ends. The CDR3 DNA reads TGTGCCAGCAAAGCTCAGGTGAACACTGAAGCTTTCTTT. Translating it yields CASKAQVNTEAFF.

The CDR3 spells CASRPRGAGYNEQFF. In DNA, the CDR3 is TGTGCCAGCCGGCCCAGGGGAGCGGGCTACAATGAGCAGTTCTTC. This chain uses TRBV6-2 or TRBV6-3 with TRBJ2-1; D is perhaps TRBD1 or TRBD2 (6 bases each). This CDR3 contains 15 residues. The V and J ends lost 8 bases and 3 bases respectively, with 17 bases between them. CDR1 is MNHEY, CDR2 SVGEGT, per germline.

This clonotype has a handful of counts. The genes are TRBV28 and TRBJ1-1; 8 bases line up with TRBD1. Trimming took 4 bases from V and 10 from J; bases not matched to a gene: 17. The CDR3 has 16 residues. CDR1 MDHEN and CDR2 SYDVKM come from the germline V gene. DNA for the CDR3: TGTGCCAGCAGTTCCTTCTTGACAGGGGAAAATAAGATAGCTTTCTTT. It yields the protein CASSSFLTGENKIAFF.

The chain couples TRBV5-1 to TRBJ1-3; perhaps TRBD1 as D (5 bases). Germline V CDR1 and CDR2: SGHRS, YFSETQ. This CDR3 has 17 amino acids. Deletions cut 1 base from V and 2 bases from J, with 16 bases between. CDR3 loop: CASSLHGIGATGNTIYF. The CDR3 DNA follows: TGCGCCAGCAGCTTGCACGGTATAGGGGCAACTGGAAACACCATATATTTT.

The chain couples TRBV7-9 to TRBJ1-6, with D possibly TRBD1 on 6 matching bases. The CDR3 loop spans 15 amino acids. Germline V CDR1 and CDR2: SEHNR, FQNEAQ (reference sequence). Trimming took 3 bases from V and 4 from J, leaving 10 bases between them. DNA for the CDR3: TGTGCCAGCAGCTTGACGGACAGATATAATTCACCCCTCCACTTT. The encoded protein is CASSLTDRYNSPLHF.

This clonotype was counted a single time. The rearrangement links TRBV7-9 to TRBJ1-4; D perhaps matches TRBD1 (6 bases). CDR3 length equals 15 residues. In germline, CDR1 is SEHNR, CDR2 FQNEAQ (reference sequence). V lost 2 bases and J 11 bases, leaving 18 bases between the germline ends. DNA for the CDR3: TGTGCCAGCAGCTTAAGCTGGGGGCGCCGAGAGAAACTGTTTTTT. This gives the protein CASSLSWGRREKLFF. The complete variable domain, with remaining parts taken from reference TRBV7-9 and TRBJ1-4, reads DTGVSQNPRHKITKRGQNVTFRCDPISEHNRLYWYRQTLGQGPEFLTYFQNEAQLEKSRLLSDRFSAERPKGSFSTLEIQRTEQGDSAMYLCASSLSWGRREKLFFGSGTQLSVL.